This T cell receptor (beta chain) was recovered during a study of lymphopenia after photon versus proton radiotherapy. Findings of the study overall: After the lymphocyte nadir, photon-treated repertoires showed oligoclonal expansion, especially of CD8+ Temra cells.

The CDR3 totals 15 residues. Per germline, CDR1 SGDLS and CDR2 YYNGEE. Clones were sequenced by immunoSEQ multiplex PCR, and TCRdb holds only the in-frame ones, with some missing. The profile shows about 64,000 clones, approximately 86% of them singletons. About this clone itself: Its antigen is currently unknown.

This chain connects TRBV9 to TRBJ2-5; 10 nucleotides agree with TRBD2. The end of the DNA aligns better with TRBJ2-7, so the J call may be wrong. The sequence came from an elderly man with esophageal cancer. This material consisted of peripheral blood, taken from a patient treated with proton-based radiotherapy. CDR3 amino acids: CASSVRSGGAYEQYF. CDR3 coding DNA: TGTGCCAGCAGCGTTCGCAGCGGGGGGGCCTACGAGCAGTACTTC.